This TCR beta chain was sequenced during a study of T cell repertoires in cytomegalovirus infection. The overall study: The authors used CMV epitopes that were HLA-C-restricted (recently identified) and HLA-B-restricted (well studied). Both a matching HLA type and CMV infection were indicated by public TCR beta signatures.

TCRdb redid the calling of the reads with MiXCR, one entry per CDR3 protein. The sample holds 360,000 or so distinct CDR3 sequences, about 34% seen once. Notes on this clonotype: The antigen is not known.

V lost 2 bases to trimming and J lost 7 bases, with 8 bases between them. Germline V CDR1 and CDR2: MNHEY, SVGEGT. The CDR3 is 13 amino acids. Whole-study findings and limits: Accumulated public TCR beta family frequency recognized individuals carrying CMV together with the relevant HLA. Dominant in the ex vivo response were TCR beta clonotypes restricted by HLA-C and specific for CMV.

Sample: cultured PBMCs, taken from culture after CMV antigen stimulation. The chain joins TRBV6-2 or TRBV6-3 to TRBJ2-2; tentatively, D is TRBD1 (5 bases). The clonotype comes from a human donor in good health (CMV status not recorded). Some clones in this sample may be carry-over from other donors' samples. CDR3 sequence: CASSYQGGGELFF. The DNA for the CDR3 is TGTGCCAGCAGTTACCAGGGTGGCGGGGAGCTGTTTTTT.